This T cell receptor (beta chain) was captured in a study of Tregs in tolerant kidney transplant recipients. CD4+CD25+CD127- Tregs, CD4+CD25- non-Tregs, CD4 and CD8 cells were sorted. Produced via immunoSEQ multiplex PCR; TCRdb's table is partial and in-frame only. The sample carries about 240,000 clones, about 80% recorded once. The V end was cut by 5 bases, the J end by 4 bases, with 15 bases between. From germline, CDR1 is GTSNPN and CDR2 SVGIG (reference sequence). CDR3 length: 13 residues. Concerning this clone: As yet, its antigen is unknown.

Study outcomes and limitations: Activated donor B cell expansion appeared to reveal the most relevant donor-specific TCRbeta repertoire. Validation in larger populations is needed because few patients were studied. Biological reproducibility was not directly addressed, but technical replication error appeared minimal.

This chain joins TRBV30 and TRBJ2-7; D may be TRBD2 (6 bases). Sequenced input: CD4+ T cells from blood. The receptor was derived from a human donor in good health. The CDR3 spells CAWGGSGRYEQYF. CDR3 bases: TGTGCCTGGGGGGGGTCAGGGCGGTACGAGCAGTACTTC.